The 2 T cell receptor beta chains presented below share a single source sample, sequenced in a study of shared clonotypes between healthy human individuals. The assay was immunoSEQ multiplex PCR, and TCRdb's table has in-frame clones only and misses some. The repertoire holds approximately 2.1 million clones, with 80% to 95% as singletons. Sequences were obtained from naive CD4+ T cells from PBMCs. Noted subset: CD45RA+ positively selected. These receptors were collected from a man aged 18 to 35 in good health. Some clones in this sample may be carry-over from other donors' samples.

V and J are TRBV27 and TRBJ1-1; 9 nucleotides line up with TRBD1. J was trimmed by 6 bases and V by 5 bases; bases with no gene match: 10. The length of the CDR3 is 15 residues. Germline V gives CDR1 MNHEY, CDR2 SMNVEV (reference sequence). The CDR3: CASSRRYGTGPEAFF. Here the CDR3 DNA reads TGTGCCAGCAGTCGACGATACGGGACAGGGCCTGAAGCTTTCTTT.

The CDR3 DNA reads TGTGCCAGCAGGATGACAGGAGGTTCACCCCTCCACTTT. This gives the protein CASRMTGGSPLHF. The chain is built from TRBV6-5 and TRBJ1-6; D may be TRBD1 (6 bases). CDR1 and CDR2 (germline): MNHEY, SVGAGI. The V gene lost 6 bases and the J gene lost 9 bases, with 12 bases spanning the gap. There are 13 residues in the CDR3.